Following are 22 T cell receptor beta chains from one sample sequenced in a study of T cell responses to AZD1222 COVID-19 vaccine. The protocol was immunoSEQ multiplex PCR, while the TCRdb copy is restricted to in-frame clones and leaves out a portion. Of some 150,000 clones in the sample, just under 95% were seen once. Sequencing used peripheral blood, obtained on day 0 of AZD1222 vaccination. All receptors derive from an adult in good health.

The rearrangement joins TRBV30 to TRBJ2-1; 16 nucleotides line up with TRBD2. The CDR3 loop spans 17 amino acids. Trimming took 2 bases from V and 8 from J; bases not matched to a gene: 9. Germline V gives CDR1 GTSNPN, CDR2 SVGIG (reference sequence). In DNA form, the CDR3 reads TGTGCCTGGAGTACCGGGACTAGCGGGGGGGCCGGTGATGAGCAGTTCTTC. This sequence encodes CAWSTGTSGGAGDEQFF.

The chain carries TRBV7-9 and TRBJ1-2, with 7 bases fitting TRBD1. The CDR3 is made up of 15 amino acids. With V trimmed by 4 bases and J by 0 bases, 5 bases remained unmatched. Germline V CDR1 and CDR2: SEHNR, FQNEAQ (reference sequence). Written as DNA, the CDR3 is TGTGCCAGCAGCTCTACAGGGGTTACTAACTATGGCTACACCTTC. As protein: CASSSTGVTNYGYTF.

The V and J genes are TRBV28 and TRBJ2-3; 12 bases are a match to TRBD2. The V segment lost 8 bases and the J segment 2 bases; nucleotides outside the gene matches: 8. This CDR3 spans 16 amino acids. Germline V gene sequence: CDR1 MDHEN, CDR2 SYDVKM. The CDR3 coding sequence is TGTGCCAGCGGCGCCGGACTAGCGGGGACCACAGATACGCAGTATTTT. Translating it yields CASGAGLAGTTDTQYF.

The genes are TRBV7-3 and TRBJ2-3; D remains unclear. Trimming pared 0 bases from V and 1 base from J, leaving 8 bases between. CDR1 is SGHTA and CDR2 is FQGTGA in the germline V gene. This CDR3 has 15 residues. The CDR3: CASSLTSVGTDTQYF. The DNA of the CDR3 is TGTGCCAGCAGCTTAACCTCAGTCGGCACAGATACGCAGTATTTT.

This clone occurred once. The genes are TRBV19 and TRBJ1-2; D perhaps matches TRBD1 (5 bases). CDR1 is LNHDA and CDR2 is SQIVND in the germline V gene (reference sequence). V lost 7 bases and J 4 bases, leaving 22 bases between the germline ends. This CDR3 has 16 residues. Here the CDR3 reads CASTPSQGLFGYGYTF. In DNA, the CDR3 is TGTGCCAGTACCCCGTCTCAGGGTTTGTTCGGCTATGGCTACACCTTC.

The V and J genes are TRBV7-2 and TRBJ2-2; TRBD1 matches 7 bases. CDR1 is SGHTA and CDR2 is FQGNSA in the germline V gene. V lost 5 bases, J lost 3 bases, and 6 bases stayed unmatched. The CDR3 runs to 15 residues. The CDR3 loop reads CASSRRDSYTGELFF. The CDR3 DNA sequence: TGTGCCAGCAGCCGCCGGGACAGCTACACCGGGGAGCTGTTTTTT.

The chain links TRBV5-1 to TRBJ2-5, with a weak D call TRBD1 (6 bases). The germline gives CDR1 SGHRS, CDR2 YFSETQ. The CDR3 runs to 18 residues. The ends were cut back, 0 bases at V and 2 bases at J, with 20 bases in the middle. For the CDR3, the DNA is TGCGCCAGCAGCTTGGCCCTTGGGATGACGACAGGACAAGAGACCCAGTACTTC. Translation: CASSLALGMTTGQETQYF.

The chain links TRBV28 to TRBJ2-3; no firm D call. This CDR3 has 17 residues. V lost 2 bases to trimming and J lost 0 bases, with 15 bases between them. In germline, CDR1 is MDHEN, CDR2 SYDVKM. The CDR3 bases are TGTGCCAGCAGTTTAGGGTTCGGTAGTACTAGCACAGATACGCAGTATTTT. Encoded protein: CASSLGFGSTSTDTQYF.

This chain uses TRBV4-2 with TRBJ2-2; D is possibly TRBD1 (6 bases). The CDR3 has 16 amino acids. V was cut by 1 base and J by 6 bases, with 15 bases left in between. Germline CDR1 is LGHNA and CDR2 is YNFKEQ. This CDR3 reads CASSQVSRGRAGELFF. In DNA form, the CDR3 reads TGTGCCAGCAGCCAAGTGTCCAGGGGACGGGCCGGGGAGCTGTTTTTT.

This sequence joins TRBV7-2 and TRBJ1-5; D gene ambiguous. CDR3 size: 15 residues. Trimming removed 4 bases at V and 0 bases at J, with 10 bases between. Germline CDR1 SGHTA, CDR2 FQGNSA. CDR3 sequence reads: CASSWRVNSNQPQHF. The CDR3 DNA reads TGTGCCAGCAGCTGGAGAGTAAATAGCAATCAGCCCCAGCATTTT.

This chain uses TRBV5-1 with TRBJ1-6, with D perhaps TRBD1 (5 bases). The CDR3 runs to 15 residues. V lost 0 bases, J lost 9 bases, and 13 bases lay in between. Germline lookup yields CDR1 SGHRS and CDR2 YFSETQ. The CDR3 sequence: CASSLGGRAPSPLHF. For the CDR3, the DNA is TGCGCCAGCAGCTTGGGAGGCAGGGCTCCTTCACCCCTCCACTTT. The variable domain in full, completed from reference TRBV5-1 and TRBJ1-6, reads KAGVTQTPRYLIKTRGQQVTLSCSPISGHRSVSWYQQTPGQGLQFLFEYFSETQRNKGNFPGRFSGRQFSNSRSEMNVSTLELGDSALYLCASSLGGRAPSPLHFGNGTRLTVT.

This chain links TRBV7-2 with TRBJ2-7; D gene ambiguous. CDR1 SGHTA and CDR2 FQGNSA come from the germline V gene. The CDR3 has 12 residues. Trimming removed 5 bases at V and 0 bases at J, with 5 bases between. The CDR3: CASSASSYEQYF. CDR3 coding DNA: TGTGCCAGCAGCGCCAGCTCCTACGAGCAGTACTTC.

The chain employs TRBV6-1 and TRBJ1-2, with TRBD1 matching 9 bases. Germline CDR1 is MNHNS and CDR2 is SASEGT. Trimming removed 3 bases from V and 3 bases from J; junction bases left unmatched: 5. There are 15 residues in the CDR3. CDR3 amino acids: CASSEWGQGYYGYTF. The CDR3 DNA follows: TGTGCCAGCAGTGAGTGGGGACAGGGTTACTATGGCTACACCTTC.

CDR3: CASSPGQGQPQHF. For the CDR3, the DNA is TGTGCCAGCTCACCGGGGCAGGGCCAGCCCCAGCATTTT. The rearrangement joins TRBV18 to TRBJ1-5; weak D call: TRBD1 (5 bases). CDR1 KGHSH and CDR2 LQKENI come from the germline V gene. Deletions cut 3 bases from V and 7 bases from J, with 10 bases between. The CDR3 totals 13 residues.

V gene TRBV30 combines with J gene TRBJ2-3, with D perhaps matching TRBD1 (6 bases). Germline CDR1 is GTSNPN and CDR2 is SVGIG (reference sequence). The CDR3 has 13 residues. Trimming took off 1 base at V and 8 bases at J, with 13 bases between the two ends. CDR3 DNA sequence: TGTGCCTGGAGTGCCGGACAGTACGCTACGCAGTATTTT. Translating gives CAWSAGQYATQYF. The variable domain in full, completed from reference TRBV30 and TRBJ2-3, reads SQTIHQWPATLVQPVGSPLSLECTVEGTSNPNLYWYRQAAGRGLQLLFYSVGIGQISSEVPQNLSASRPQDRQFILSSKKLLLSDSGFYLCAWSAGQYATQYFGPGTRLTVL.

The chain links TRBV9 to TRBJ1-6; D is undetermined. Per the germline V gene, CDR1 is SGDLS and CDR2 is YYNGEE. This CDR3 comprises 14 residues. Trimming stripped 4 bases from V and 7 bases from J, with 12 bases between. The CDR3 here is CASSKTVVNSPLHF. CDR3 DNA sequence: TGTGCCAGCAGCAAAACAGTTGTAAATTCACCCCTCCACTTT.

For the CDR3, the DNA is TGTGCCTGGATCGGTCGGCAGAACACTGAAGCTTTCTTT. Its translation is CAWIGRQNTEAFF. The J gene is TRBJ1-1, the V gene TRBV30; D gene ambiguous. CDR1 GTSNPN and CDR2 SVGIG come from the germline V gene (reference sequence). V was cut by 4 bases and J by 1 base, with 10 bases left in between. The length of the CDR3 is 13 residues. The complete variable domain, with remaining parts taken from reference TRBV30 and TRBJ1-1, reads SQTIHQWPATLVQPVGSPLSLECTVEGTSNPNLYWYRQAAGRGLQLLFYSVGIGQISSEVPQNLSASRPQDRQFILSSKKLLLSDSGFYLCAWIGRQNTEAFFGQGTRLTVV.

Details on this clone: Other DNA sequences from this sample encode an identical CDR3 as well. The gene calls are TRBV5-1 and TRBJ1-5; TRBD1 matches at 7 bases. The CDR3 loop spans 15 amino acids. The V gene end was trimmed by 1 base and the J gene end by 0 bases; junction bases not matched to a gene: 1. CDR1 is SGHRS, CDR2 YFSETQ, per germline. The CDR3 here is CASSLTGDSNQPQHF. The CDR3 nucleotides read TGCGCCAGCAGCTTGACAGGGGATAGCAATCAGCCCCAGCATTTT.

Of note for this clone: This same CDR3 is encoded by further DNA sequences in the sample. The chain employs TRBV5-1 and TRBJ2-5, with D hard to call. The CDR3 covers 13 residues. The germline CDR1 and CDR2 sequences are SGHRS and YFSETQ. V was trimmed by 0 bases and J by 5 bases, leaving 8 bases between them. CDR3 coding DNA: TGCGCCAGCAGCTTGGGGCAAGGGGAGACCCAGTACTTC. Amino acid sequence: CASSLGQGETQYF.

The chain joins TRBV18 to TRBJ2-4; 13 nucleotides match TRBD2. Germline assignment: CDR1 KGHSH and CDR2 LQKENI. The CDR3 runs to 20 residues. V lost 1 base and J lost 1; bases outside the gene matches: 10. DNA of the CDR3: TGTGCCAGCTCACCACTCCCCTTACTAGCGGGGGGGATCGCCAAAAACATTCAGTACTTC. Translating gives CASSPLPLLAGGIAKNIQYF.

V and J are TRBV5-6 and TRBJ1-1; D is unclear. This CDR3 is 15 amino acids long. Trimming cost V 2 bases and J 6 bases, with 17 bases left between them. In germline, CDR1 is SGHDT, CDR2 YYEEEE. The CDR3 reads CASSLIGNPVPEAFF. In nucleotides, the CDR3 is TGTGCCAGCAGCTTAATCGGCAATCCGGTGCCTGAAGCTTTCTTT.

The chain combines TRBV11-1 with TRBJ2-5; TRBD2 is a possible D gene (6 bases). This CDR3 region has 14 residues. Germline V gives CDR1 SGHAT, CDR2 FQDESV (reference sequence). Trimming cost V 6 bases and J 6 bases, with 17 bases left between them. Here the CDR3 DNA reads TGTGCCAGCAGTTTCCAGGGACTTGGAAAGACCCAGTACTTC. As protein: CASSFQGLGKTQYF.